Given below is one T cell receptor (beta chain) in context. Its antigen is not known. Prior to thyroid surgery, none of the patients had received any treatment. TCRdb called clones again from the PCR reads with MiXCR. The table includes approximately 21,000 clones, around 28% detected once. The entry originates in a study of metastatic and nonmetastatic thyroid tumors. Study-wide results and caveats: Relative to benign nodules, malignant thyroid tumors were reportedly characterized by significantly elevated TCR beta diversity in blood and tumor.

Germline V gives CDR1 SGHVS, CDR2 FQNEAQ. The CDR3 length is 15 residues. V shed 1 base and J shed 2 bases, with 9 bases lying between them. Sequencing was carried out using tumor tissue. The sequence was collected from a female donor with papillary thyroid cancer or a benign thyroid nodule (not recorded which). Some clones in this sample may be carry-over from other donors' samples. V gene TRBV7-8 combines with J gene TRBJ1-5; no clear D. As DNA, the CDR3 is TGTGCCAGCAGCTTAGGGACTTCGGGCAATCAGCCCCAGCATTTT. Protein product: CASSLGTSGNQPQHF.